This TCR beta chain was captured in a study of blood T cell repertoires in COVID-19. Study-level information: Samples came from the United States, Italy and Spain, spanning acute and convalescent COVID-19. Sample material is recorded as cDNA or gDNA derived from T cells, B-cell-depleted T cells, or PBMCs.

The method was immunoSEQ multiplex PCR; TCRdb's version includes in-frame clones alone and lacks a portion of them. The table lists around 43,000 clones, about 89% of them singletons, with 20% to 25% in the top ten. Input material: peripheral blood. This TCR came from a man between 50 and 59 years old with active COVID-19.

The CDR3 sequence: CASGLGLAELETQYF. The CDR3 DNA is TGTGCTAGTGGTTTGGGACTAGCGGAGTTAGAGACCCAGTACTTC. This chain links TRBV12-5 with TRBJ2-5, with 9 bases aligning to TRBD2. CDR3 size: 15 residues. The junction had 4 bases not matched to a gene; V was cut back by 1 base and J by 4 bases. The germline V gene has CDR1 LGHNT and CDR2 FRNRAP.